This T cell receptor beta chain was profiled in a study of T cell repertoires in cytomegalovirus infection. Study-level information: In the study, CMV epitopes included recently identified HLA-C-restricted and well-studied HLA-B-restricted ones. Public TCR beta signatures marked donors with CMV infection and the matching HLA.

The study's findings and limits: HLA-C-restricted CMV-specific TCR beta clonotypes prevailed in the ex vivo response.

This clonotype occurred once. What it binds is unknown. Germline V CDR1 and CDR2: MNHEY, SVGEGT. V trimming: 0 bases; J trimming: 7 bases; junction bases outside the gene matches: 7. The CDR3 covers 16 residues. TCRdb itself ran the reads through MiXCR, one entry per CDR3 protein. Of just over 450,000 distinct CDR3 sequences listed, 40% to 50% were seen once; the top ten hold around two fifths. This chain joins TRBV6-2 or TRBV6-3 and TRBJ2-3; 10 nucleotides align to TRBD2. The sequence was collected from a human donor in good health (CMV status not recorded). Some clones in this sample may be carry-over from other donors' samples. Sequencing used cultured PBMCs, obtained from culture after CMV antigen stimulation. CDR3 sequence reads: CASSYSSGRATNTQYF. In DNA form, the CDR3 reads TGTGCCAGCAGTTACTCAAGCGGGAGGGCCACGAATACGCAGTATTTT.